This paragraph reports one TCR beta chain. This entry belongs to a study of blood T cell repertoires in COVID-19. As for the study in general: Donors in the United States, Italy and Spain gave samples during acute or convalescent COVID-19. PBMCs, B-cell-depleted T cells, or T cells provided the cDNA or gDNA that made up the material.

In the original workflow: Reference gene primer amplification in the assay estimated nucleated cell counts. The method was immunoSEQ multiplex PCR; TCRdb's version includes in-frame clones alone and lacks a portion of them. That table is the source of V, J and clone size, and D and trimming were worked out from the DNA. This table has 150,000 to 200,000 clones, approximately 86% appearing once. Source material: peripheral blood. The receptor comes from a man aged 70 or older with acute or convalescent COVID-19.

The CDR3 reads CASSQHRAYNSPLHF. In DNA, the CDR3 is TGCGCCAGCAGCCAACACAGGGCCTATAATTCACCCCTCCACTTT. The J gene is TRBJ1-6, the V gene TRBV4-3, with a weak D call TRBD1 (6 bases). Germline CDR1 is LGHNA and CDR2 is YSLEER. V lost 2 bases and J lost 2, with 7 bases in between. The CDR3 is 15 residues long.